A selection of T cell receptor beta chains follows, all from one sample in a study of shared clonotypes between healthy human individuals. Repertoires were generated with immunoSEQ multiplex PCR, while TCRdb's copy carries only in-frame clones and drops some. Among about 2.3 million clones listed, more than 85% were seen once. Sequencing was carried out using naive CD4+ T cells from PBMCs. The receptor set was obtained from a man between 18 and 35 years old in good health. Some clones in this sample may be carry-over from other donors' samples. Each CDR3 is given with its conserved first and last residue. The order of the fields is J gene, V gene, CDR3 protein.

J: TRBJ2-5
V: TRBV7-3
CDR3: CASSFSPSGQETQYF

J: TRBJ1-2
V: TRBV6-5
CDR3: CASSLRGISGYTF

J: TRBJ2-3
V: TRBV5-1
CDR3: CASSLAARTDTQYF

J: TRBJ1-2
V: TRBV19
CDR3: CASRQGAGYGYTF

J: TRBJ1-2
V: TRBV28
CDR3: CASSLFGTGDYGYTF

J: TRBJ2-5
V: TRBV6-1
CDR3: CASSEAFPGFGFETQYF

J: TRBJ2-3
V: TRBV9
CDR3: CASSARVADTQYF

J: TRBJ2-3
V: TRBV11-2
CDR3: CASSLASGHTDTQYF

J: TRBJ2-7
V: TRBV30
CDR3: CAWARTSSSEQYF

J: TRBJ2-1
V: TRBV9
CDR3: CASSPSAGSYNEQFF

J: TRBJ1-4
V: TRBV9
CDR3: CASSAPGVEEKLFF

J: TRBJ2-4
V: TRBV25-1
CDR3: CASSESGKNIQYF

J: TRBJ1-2
V: TRBV30
CDR3: CAWSGTLVQLYGYTF

J: TRBJ1-1
V: TRBV5-1
CDR3: CASSLSGGLVTEAFF

J: TRBJ2-7
V: TRBV28
CDR3: CARLGRSSYEQYF

J: TRBJ2-7
V: TRBV23-1
CDR3: CASSQSGDRAYEQYF

J: TRBJ2-3
V: TRBV11-2
CDR3: CASSSPGQGADTQYF